This is a list of T cell receptor beta chains from one sample in a study of blood T cell repertoires in COVID-19. Assay: immunoSEQ multiplex PCR; the TCRdb copy retains only in-frame clones and omits some. The repertoire has about 290,000 clones, approximately 91% of them found once; the top ten carry less than 2%. Sequencing input: PBMCs or T cells enriched from blood (not recorded which). The receptors were sampled from a woman in her forties who had recovered from COVID-19. CDR3s include the opening cysteine and the closing phenylalanine or tryptophan. Fields, in order: D gene, V gene, clone size, J gene, CDR3 DNA, CDR3 protein. The D gene is left open where the match is weak. Size tells how often a clone was seen (once, few, many) or the class of an expanded clone, and some rows leave it out.

NA	TRBV2	NA	TRBJ2-1	TGTGCCAGCAGTGATCCGGGGACTTCGCCCTACAATGAGCAGTTCTTC	CASSDPGTSPYNEQFF
NA	TRBV13	NA	TRBJ2-3	TGTGCCAGCAGCTCCCTAAAGCGTACGCAGTATTTT	CASSSLKRTQYF
TRBD1	TRBV7-3	NA	TRBJ1-2	TGTGCCAGCAGCCACGGACAGGGAGTGGGTGGCTACACCTTC	CASSHGQGVGGYTF
NA	TRBV7-9	NA	TRBJ2-5	TGTGCCAGCAGCTTGTCGGGGGTGTGGACCCAGTACTTC	CASSLSGVWTQYF
NA	TRBV4-3	NA	TRBJ1-2	TGCGCCAGCAGCCGACAGGTCAACTATGGCTACACCTTC	CASSRQVNYGYTF
NA	TRBV6-1	NA	TRBJ2-7	TGTGCCAGCAGTGAAGCCCTCCTGGACACCTACTACGAGCAGTACTTC	CASSEALLDTYYEQYF
TRBD1	TRBV19	NA	TRBJ2-2	TGTGCCAGTAGTATCCGGGACAGGGTGAATACCGGGGAGCTGTTTTTT	CASSIRDRVNTGELFF
NA	TRBV6-5	NA	TRBJ1-1	TGTGCCAGCAGTTATAGCAGGAACACTGAAGCTTTCTTT	CASSYSRNTEAFF
TRBD1	TRBV3-1/TRBV3-2	NA	TRBJ1-4	TGTGCCAGCAGCCTGAGGGACAGGGGAACTAATGAAAAACTGTTTTTT	CASSLRDRGTNEKLFF
NA	TRBV2	NA	TRBJ1-1	TGTGCCAGCAGTGCTCAGGGGAACACTGAAGCTTTCTTT	CASSAQGNTEAFF
NA	TRBV4-2	NA	TRBJ1-3	TGTGCCAGCAGCCAAAGGGACAAAGGAAACACCATATATTTT	CASSQRDKGNTIYF
TRBD1	TRBV6-5	NA	TRBJ2-7	TGTGCCAGCAGTTACTCACAGGGGGCCTACGAGCAGTACTTC	CASSYSQGAYEQYF
NA	TRBV19	NA	TRBJ1-5	TGTGCCAGTAGTCCCGGCGCCCGGGGACAACCCAATCAGCCCCAGCATTTT	CASSPGARGQPNQPQHF
NA	TRBV30	NA	TRBJ2-7	TGTGCCGTGCAGGGCTCCTACGAGCAGTACTTC	CAVQGSYEQYF
TRBD2	TRBV2	NA	TRBJ2-7	TGTGCCGGGCAACCTCTAGCGGGGGGTTCTTACGAGCAGTACTTC	CAGQPLAGGSYEQYF
NA	TRBV3-1/TRBV3-2	NA	TRBJ1-1	TGTGCCAGCAGCCAAGACGCAAGCCCCGAGGCTTTCTTT	CASSQDASPEAFF
NA	TRBV9	NA	TRBJ1-6	TGTGCCAGCAGCGCAGGCAGCAGCTCCTATAATTCACCCCTCCACTTT	CASSAGSSSYNSPLHF
NA	TRBV24-1	NA	TRBJ2-3	TGTGCCACCAGTGACGCCGGGGCCGACAGGACAGATACGCAGTATTTT	CATSDAGADRTDTQYF
NA	TRBV30	NA	TRBJ1-1	TGTGCCTGGATATATTCTGAAGCTTTCTTT	CAWIYSEAFF
NA	TRBV19	NA	TRBJ1-2	TGTGCCAGTAGGTTTGCGGGAGTTGGCGGCTACACCTTC	CASRFAGVGGYTF
TRBD1	TRBV7-2	once	TRBJ1-6	TGTGCCAGCAGCTTAGACAGGGGGGGCAATTCACCCCTCCACTTT	CASSLDRGGNSPLHF
NA	TRBV18	NA	TRBJ2-3	TGTGCCAGCTCAGCCTACACAGATACGCAGTATTTT	CASSAYTDTQYF
TRBD1	TRBV5-5	NA	TRBJ1-6	TGTGCCAGCAGCCAACAGGGGGCGGTTAACTCACCCCTCCACTTT	CASSQQGAVNSPLHF
TRBD2	TRBV5-4	NA	TRBJ2-7	TGTGCCAGCAGCTTGGATGCTAGCGGGAGGTGGTACGAGCAGTACTTC	CASSLDASGRWYEQYF
NA	TRBV2	once	TRBJ1-1	TGTGCCAGCAGCGAAGGGCCACCGGGACACCTGGGAAACACTGAAGCTTTCTTT	CASSEGPPGHLGNTEAFF
NA	TRBV18	NA	TRBJ1-4	TGTGCCAGCTCACCAGGCGGGTTGGGTGAAAAACTGTTTTTT	CASSPGGLGEKLFF
NA	TRBV5-1	NA	TRBJ2-2	TGCGCCAGCAGCTTGGCCGAGGCAGGGGGGACCGGGGAGCTGTTTTTT	CASSLAEAGGTGELFF
TRBD1	TRBV30	NA	TRBJ1-5	TGTGCCTGGAGTAAAGGGACAGGGGGTCTCAATCAGCCCCAGCATTTT	CAWSKGTGGLNQPQHF
NA	TRBV19	once	TRBJ1-5	TGTGCCAGTAGTATAGCTCAGGGGAGGGGAAATCAGCCCCAGCATTTT	CASSIAQGRGNQPQHF
TRBD1	TRBV25-1	few	TRBJ1-4	TGTGCCAGCAGTGAATCCGGGACAGGGGTTGAAAAACTGTTTTTT	CASSESGTGVEKLFF
TRBD1	TRBV24-1	NA	TRBJ2-7	TGTGCCACCAGTGACGGCCGGACAGGGGGGAATGAGCAGTACTTC	CATSDGRTGGNEQYF
NA	TRBV2	once	TRBJ2-5	TGTGCCAGCAGGACCCGCGGTCGCCAGACCCAGTACTTC	CASRTRGRQTQYF
TRBD1	TRBV6-1	NA	TRBJ1-1	TGTGCCAGCAGTGACCTGTTGGACAGGACAGCTTTCTTT	CASSDLLDRTAFF
NA	TRBV18	NA	TRBJ1-2	TGTGCCAGCTCACGACTATCTGGCGCCCTGCGGTTGGAGGGCTACACCTTC	CASSRLSGALRLEGYTF
NA	TRBV21-1	NA	TRBJ2-2	TGTGCCAGCAGCAACGCGGATTTGCCCGGGGAGCTGTTTTTT	CASSNADLPGELFF